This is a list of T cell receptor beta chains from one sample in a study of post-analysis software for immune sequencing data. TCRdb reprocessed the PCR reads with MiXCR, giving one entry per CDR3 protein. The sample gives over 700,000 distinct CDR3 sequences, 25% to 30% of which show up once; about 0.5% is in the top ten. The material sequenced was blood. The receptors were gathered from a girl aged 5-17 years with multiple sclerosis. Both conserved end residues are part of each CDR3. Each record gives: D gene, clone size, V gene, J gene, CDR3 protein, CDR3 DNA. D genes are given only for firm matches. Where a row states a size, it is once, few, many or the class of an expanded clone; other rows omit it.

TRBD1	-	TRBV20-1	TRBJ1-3	CSASPGDRGFSGNTLYF	TGCAGTGCTAGCCCAGGGGACAGGGGCTTTTCTGGAAACACCTTATATTTT
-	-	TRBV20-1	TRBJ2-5	CSAIGQGGETQYF	TGCAGTGCTATCGGTCAGGGTGGTGAGACCCAGTACTTC
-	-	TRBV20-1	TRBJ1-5	CSARENRVDQPQHF	TGCAGTGCTAGAGAAAACAGGGTGGATCAGCCCCAGCATTTT
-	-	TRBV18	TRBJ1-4	CASSPSGGATNEKLFF	TGTGCCAGCTCACCTTCGGGGGGAGCAACTAATGAAAAACTGTTTTTT
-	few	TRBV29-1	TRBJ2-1	CSVDAGIAYNEQFF	TGCAGCGTTGATGCGGGGATAGCCTACAATGAGCAGTTCTTC
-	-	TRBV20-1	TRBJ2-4	CSARSRDREQYF	TGCAGTGCTAGGTCACGGGATCGGGAGCAGTACTTC
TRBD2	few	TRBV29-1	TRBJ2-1	CSVDGTSGNYNEQFF	TGCAGCGTTGATGGGACTAGCGGGAACTACAATGAGCAGTTCTTC
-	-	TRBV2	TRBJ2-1	CARNTGWNEQFF	TGTGCCAGAAATACAGGGTGGAATGAGCAGTTCTTC
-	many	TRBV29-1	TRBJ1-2	CSVPFSGDGYTF	TGCAGCGTCCCTTTCTCCGGGGATGGCTACACCTTC
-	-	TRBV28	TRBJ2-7	CASSLWGRGAAYEQYF	TGTGCCAGCAGTTTATGGGGCCGGGGGGCAGCCTACGAGCAGTACTTC
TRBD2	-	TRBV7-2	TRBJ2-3	CASSPRGTSRTSTDTQYF	TGTGCCAGCAGCCCCAGGGGGACTAGCAGAACTAGCACAGATACGCAGTATTTT
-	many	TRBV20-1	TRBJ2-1	CSASSWANRNGQQFF	TGCAGTGCTAGTTCTTGGGCTAACCGGAATGGGCAGCAGTTCTTC
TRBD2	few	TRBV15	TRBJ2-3	CATSRTSGFTDTQYF	TGTGCCACCAGCAGGACTAGCGGTTTCACAGATACGCAGTATTTT
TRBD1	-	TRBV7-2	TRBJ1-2	CASRGQGNYGYTF	TGTGCCAGCAGAGGACAGGGGAACTATGGCTACACCTTC
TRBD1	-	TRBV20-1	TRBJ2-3	CSARDAGGVTDTQYF	TGCAGTGCTAGAGATGCAGGGGGAGTCACAGATACGCAGTATTTT
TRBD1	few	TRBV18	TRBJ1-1	CASSRTGWTEAFF	TGTGCCAGCTCGAGGACAGGGTGGACTGAAGCTTTCTTT
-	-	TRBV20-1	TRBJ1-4	CSARGQGRAEKLFF	TGCAGTGCTAGGGGTCAGGGGCGCGCTGAAAAACTGTTTTTT
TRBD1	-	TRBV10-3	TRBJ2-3	CAIRPDRGTTDTQYF	TGTGCCATCAGGCCGGACAGGGGGACCACAGATACGCAGTATTTT
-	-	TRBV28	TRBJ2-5	CASSTQYQETQYF	TGTGCCAGCAGTACCCAGTACCAAGAGACCCAGTACTTC
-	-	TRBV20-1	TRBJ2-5	CSARRGQGGETQYF	TGCAGTGCTCGCCGGGGCCAGGGCGGTGAGACCCAGTACTTC
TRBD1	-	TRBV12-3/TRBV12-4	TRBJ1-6	CASSLVGQGRNSPLHF	TGTGCCAGCAGTTTGGTAGGACAGGGGCGGAATTCACCCCTCCACTTT
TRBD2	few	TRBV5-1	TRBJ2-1	CASSYAGTSGGTEQFF	TGCGCCAGCAGCTACGCCGGGACTAGCGGGGGGACTGAGCAGTTCTTC
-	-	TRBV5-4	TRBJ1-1	CASSGPGSLGTEAFF	TGTGCCAGCAGCGGACCGGGATCCCTAGGTACTGAAGCTTTCTTT
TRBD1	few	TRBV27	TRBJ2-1	CASSFGTGGDEQFF	TGTGCCAGCAGTTTTGGGACAGGGGGCGACGAGCAGTTCTTC
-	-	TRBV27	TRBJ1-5	CASSFYEGPQHF	TGTGCCAGCAGTTTTTATGAGGGGCCCCAGCATTTT
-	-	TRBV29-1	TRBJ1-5	CSVGGVGQPQHF	TGCAGCGTGGGGGGGGTAGGGCAGCCCCAGCATTTT
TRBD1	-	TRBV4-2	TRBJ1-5	CASSQDGTGEQPQHF	TGTGCCAGCAGCCAAGACGGGACAGGGGAACAGCCCCAGCATTTT
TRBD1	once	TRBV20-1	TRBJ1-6	CSASVQGSSYNSPLHF	TGCAGTGCTTCTGTACAGGGGAGCTCCTATAATTCACCCCTCCACTTT
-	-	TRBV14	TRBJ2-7	CASGGDSHYEQYF	TGTGCCAGCGGCGGAGACAGTCACTACGAGCAGTACTTC
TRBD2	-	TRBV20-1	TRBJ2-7	CSAREGGLAISYEQYF	TGCAGTGCTAGAGAAGGAGGACTAGCGATCTCCTACGAGCAGTACTTC
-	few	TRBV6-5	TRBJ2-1	CASSYYKDLEQFF	TGTGCCAGCAGTTACTACAAGGACTTAGAGCAGTTCTTC
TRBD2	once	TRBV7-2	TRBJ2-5	CASSQEFRSGGRLETQYF	TGTGCCAGCAGCCAAGAGTTTCGGAGCGGGGGGCGCTTGGAGACCCAGTACTTC
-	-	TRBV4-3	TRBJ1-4	CASSQDWLLAEKLFF	TGCGCCAGCAGCCAAGACTGGTTGTTGGCTGAAAAACTGTTTTTT
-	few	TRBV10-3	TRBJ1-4	CAISEWANEKLFF	TGTGCCATCAGTGAGTGGGCAAATGAAAAACTGTTTTTT
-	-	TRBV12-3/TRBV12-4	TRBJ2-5	CASSFAGQGETQYF	TGTGCCAGCAGTTTTGCGGGGCAGGGAGAGACCCAGTACTTC
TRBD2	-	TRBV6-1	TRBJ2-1	CAAPRRGKFYNEQFF	TGTGCCGCCCCGAGGCGGGGGAAATTTTACAATGAGCAGTTCTTC
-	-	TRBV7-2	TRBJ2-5	CTSSLGASRGYEQYF	TGTACCAGCAGCCTGGGAGCCTCGAGGGGGTATGAGCAGTACTTC
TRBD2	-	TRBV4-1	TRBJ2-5	CASSRGTSGEGQYF	TGCGCCAGCAGCCGAGGGACTAGCGGCGAAGGGCAGTACTTC
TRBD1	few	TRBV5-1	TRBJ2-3	CASSFRDREPDTQYF	TGCGCCAGCAGCTTCCGGGACAGGGAGCCAGATACGCAGTATTTT
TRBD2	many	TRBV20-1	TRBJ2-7	CSAPGGVRNEQYF	TGCAGTGCTCCCGGGGGGGTAAGGAACGAGCAGTACTTC
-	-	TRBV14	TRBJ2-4	CARPPVPRVAPREQYF	TGTGCCAGGCCCCCTGTCCCGAGAGTAGCCCCGAGGGAGCAGTACTTC
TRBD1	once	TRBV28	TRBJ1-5	CASMPDRDTYSNQPQHF	TGTGCCAGCATGCCGGACAGGGATACTTATAGCAATCAGCCCCAGCATTTT
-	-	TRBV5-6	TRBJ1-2	CASSSQGLGGYTF	TGTGCCAGCAGCTCCCAGGGGTTAGGTGGCTACACCTTC
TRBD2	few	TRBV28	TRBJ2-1	CASSRLAGKNEQFF	TGTGCCAGCAGCCGACTAGCGGGGAAGAATGAGCAGTTCTTC
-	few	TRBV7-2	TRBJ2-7	CASSLTPGHLNEQYF	TGTGCCAGCAGCTTAACACCGGGACATCTAAACGAGCAGTACTTC
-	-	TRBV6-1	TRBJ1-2	CASSTRAFSAYTF	TGTGCCAGCAGTACCAGGGCCTTTAGCGCCTACACCTTC
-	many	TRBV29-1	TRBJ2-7	CSASLTSYEQYF	TGCAGCGCCTCCCTAACCTCCTACGAGCAGTACTTC
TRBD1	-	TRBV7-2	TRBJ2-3	CASSEDRATDTQYF	TGTGCCAGCAGTGAAGACAGGGCCACAGATACGCAGTATTTT
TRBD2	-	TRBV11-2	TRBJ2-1	CASSIQRGVYEQFF	TGTGCCAGCAGCATCCAGCGGGGGGTCTATGAGCAGTTCTTC
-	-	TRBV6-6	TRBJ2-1	CAGSSGQRAVNEQFF	TGTGCCGGCAGTTCGGGACAGCGGGCGGTCAATGAGCAGTTCTTC
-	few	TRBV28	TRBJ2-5	CASSAPRSPKETQYF	TGTGCCAGCAGCGCCCCCCGGAGCCCGAAAGAGACCCAGTACTTC
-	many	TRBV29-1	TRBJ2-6	CSVSPGAGANVLTF	TGCAGCGTTTCACCCGGGGCTGGGGCCAACGTCCTGACTTTC
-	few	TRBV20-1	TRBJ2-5	CSARRNQLPGETQYF	TGCAGTGCCAGAAGGAACCAGCTCCCCGGGGAGACCCAGTACTTC
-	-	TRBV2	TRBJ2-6	CASIPGASGANVLTF	TGTGCCAGCATACCAGGGGCCTCTGGGGCCAACGTCCTGACTTTC
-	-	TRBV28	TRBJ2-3	CASSTRDTDTQYF	TGTGCCAGCAGTACCAGAGACACAGATACGCAGTATTTT
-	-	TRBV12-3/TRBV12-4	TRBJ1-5	CASSPAGRSNQPQHF	TGTGCCAGCAGCCCCGCAGGGAGATCGAATCAGCCCCAGCATTTT
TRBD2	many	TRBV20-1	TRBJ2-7	CSARLAGAEQYF	TGCAGTGCTCGACTAGCGGGAGCCGAGCAGTACTTC
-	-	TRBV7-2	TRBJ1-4	CASSLFSAGKEKLFF	TGTGCCAGCAGCTTATTCTCTGCCGGGAAAGAAAAACTGTTTTTT